This T cell receptor beta chain appears in the sequencing data of a study of blood T cell repertoires in COVID-19. Trimming shortened V by 2 bases and J by 3 bases, and 11 bases separated the two germline ends. The CDR3 spans 14 residues. Germline lookup yields CDR1 MNHNS and CDR2 SASEGT. The table came from immunoSEQ multiplex PCR; TCRdb's copy has only in-frame clones and leaves some out. The sample lists roughly 100,000 clones, 75% to 90% seen once, with 32% in the top ten. The source material was peripheral blood. The chain uses TRBV6-1 and TRBJ2-7, with D unclear. The TCR was taken from an elderly woman with acute or convalescent COVID-19. CDR3 coding DNA: TGTGCCAGCAGTGAAAAAGCGATTCGCTACGAGCAGTACTTC. This codes for CASSEKAIRYEQYF.